Included here is one T cell receptor (beta chain) sequence, with context. In its sample, this clonotype was seen many times. Its antigen is unknown. Per-base quality was not reported, and no clone a single base away is much larger than it. The treatment or condition label here, explained by the study, means: live attenuated yellow fever vaccine strain. PBMCs were isolated from peripheral blood using a standard Ficoll-Paque protocol. CD4 and CD8 T-cell fractions were isolated with Dynabeads CD4 and CD8 positive selection kits. TriZol was used to extract RNA from bulk PBMCs, CD4 and CD8 fractions, and dextramer-positive and dextramer-negative fractions. Synthesis of TCR cDNA relied on 5'RACE template switching, a step that introduced a universal primer site along with unique molecular identifiers. Priming of cDNA synthesis was performed from both the TCR alpha and TCR beta constant segments. Library amplification involved two PCR steps, and the second step added sample barcodes and sequencing adapters. Sequencing of the libraries was done on either Illumina HiSeq 2500 (2x100 bp) or NovaSeq (2x150 bp). The study's own analysis went as follows. MIGEC handled demultiplexing of reads and collapsing into UMI consensus sequences, while MiXCR performed V(D)J alignment. Using edgeR on replicate PBMC samples, clonotypes were called vaccine-responding if FDR was below 0.01 and the log2 fold change was above 5 up to day 15. Bulk clonotypes were assigned CD4 or CD8 identity according to which sequenced CD4 or CD8 repertoire held them at higher abundance. TCRdb ran its own pipeline on the public reads, namely fastp trimming at Q25 and MiXCR clone calling, and kept in-frame beta chains. Each entry merges the rows of one CDR3 protein and shows their most common DNA and genes. TCRdb's processing, not the authors' own work, is the source of the V and J calls. Across this sample there are roughly 110,000 distinct CDR3 sequences, with 6.5% to 9% seen only once. The top ten clones comprise 25% of the sample.

The sample is drawn from a study of T cells after yellow fever vaccination (dated by TCRdb to about 2019). About the full investigation: Libraries from fractions with low cell numbers were prepared with the SMART-Seq v4 Ultra Low Input RNA kit. To track T-cell clones before and after primary and booster YFV17D yellow fever vaccination, bulk TCR alpha and beta repertoires were sequenced longitudinally. Two healthy male donors made up the cohort, one aged 18 to 29 years and the other aged 30 to 40 years. Bulk PBMC replicates and cell subsets were isolated from blood drawn at multiple timepoints before and after both primary and secondary immunization.

General findings and caveats noted by the study authors: Most clones expanded after primary vaccination were re-detected after the booster (approximately 96% of CD4 and about nine tenths of CD8), suggesting broad memory maintenance. Because only a couple of donors were included in the study, the extent to which the findings can be generalized is limited. A small fraction of clonotypes appeared in both the CD4 and CD8 compartments, likely as a result of convergent recombination. FACS-sorted repertoires could contain abundant contaminating clonotypes from the bulk population, so computational filtering was required. The secondary T-cell response was found to be weaker but faster than the primary response, with a peak reached on day 5 rather than on day 15.

The receptor was derived from a man aged 25-45 years who received the YFV17D yellow fever vaccine. The specimen comprised CD8+ T cells sorted from PBMCs, sampled 45 days after the yellow fever booster vaccination.

The DNA is TGCAGCGCGACTGGTTTCAATGAGCAGTTCTTC. Its protein is CSATGFNEQFF. The chain is encoded by TRBV29-1 joined to TRBJ2-1, with an unclear D gene assignment. There are 11 amino acids in the CDR3, from cysteine to phenylalanine inclusive. Kept here is only the CDR3 DNA, which spans 33 bases and is read in frame from base 1. The V and J ends are trimmed by 7 bases and 6 bases, leaving 10 bases between them. CDR1 and CDR2, per the germline V gene, are SQVTM and ANQGSEA.